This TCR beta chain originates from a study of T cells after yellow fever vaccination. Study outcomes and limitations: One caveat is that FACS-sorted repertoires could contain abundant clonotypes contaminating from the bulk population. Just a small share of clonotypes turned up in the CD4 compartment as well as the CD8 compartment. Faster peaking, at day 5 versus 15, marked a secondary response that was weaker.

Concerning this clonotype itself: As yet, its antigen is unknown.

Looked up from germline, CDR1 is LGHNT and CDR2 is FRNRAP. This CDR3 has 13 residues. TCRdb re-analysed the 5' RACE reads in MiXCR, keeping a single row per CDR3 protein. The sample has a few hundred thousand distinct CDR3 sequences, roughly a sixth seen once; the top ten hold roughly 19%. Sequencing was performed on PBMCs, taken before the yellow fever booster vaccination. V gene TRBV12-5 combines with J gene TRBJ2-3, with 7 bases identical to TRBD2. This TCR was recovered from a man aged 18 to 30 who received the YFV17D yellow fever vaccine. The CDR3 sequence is CAALRGGTDTQYF. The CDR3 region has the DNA TGTGCCGCCCTCCGGGGGGGCACAGATACGCAGTATTTT.